This T cell receptor (beta chain) was recorded in a study of tumor-infiltrating lymphocytes in oesophageal squamous cell carcinoma. CDR1 is SGHTA, CDR2 FQGTGA, per germline. CDR3 length equals 14 residues. TCRdb reprocessed the PCR reads via MiXCR and lists one record per CDR3 protein. The sample records about 12,000 distinct CDR3 sequences, approximately 60% being singletons. This TCR was recovered from a female donor with esophageal squamous cell carcinoma. V usage is TRBV7-3 and J usage is TRBJ2-4; D uncertain. The tail of the sequence fits TRBJ2-5 better, so the J call may be wrong. The sample was esophageal tumor tissue. CDR3: CASSLSHSTETQYF. The CDR3 DNA reads as TGTGCCAGCAGCTTATCCCACTCGACTGAGACCCAGTACTTC.